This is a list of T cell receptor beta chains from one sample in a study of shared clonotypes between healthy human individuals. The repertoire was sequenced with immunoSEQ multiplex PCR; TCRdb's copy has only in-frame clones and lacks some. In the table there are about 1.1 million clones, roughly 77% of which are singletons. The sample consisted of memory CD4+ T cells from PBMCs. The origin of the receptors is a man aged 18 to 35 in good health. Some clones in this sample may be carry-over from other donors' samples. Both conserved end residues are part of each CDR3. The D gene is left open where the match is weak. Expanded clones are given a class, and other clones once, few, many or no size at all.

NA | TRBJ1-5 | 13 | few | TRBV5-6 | CASNYRGNQPQHF | TGTGCCAGCAACTACAGGGGCAATCAGCCCCAGCATTTT
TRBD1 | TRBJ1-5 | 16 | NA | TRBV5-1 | CASSLTGTGPNQPQHF | TGCGCCAGCAGCTTGACCGGGACAGGACCCAATCAGCCCCAGCATTTT
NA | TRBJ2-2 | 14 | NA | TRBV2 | CATQGSANTGELFF | TGTGCCACCCAGGGGTCCGCGAACACCGGGGAGCTGTTTTTT
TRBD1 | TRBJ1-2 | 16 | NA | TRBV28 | CASKSKTGALIYGYTF | TGTGCCAGCAAGTCAAAGACAGGGGCGTTAATCTATGGCTACACCTTC
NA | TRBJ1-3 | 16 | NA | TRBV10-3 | CATATGLSDNGNTIYF | TGTGCCACGGCAACGGGACTCTCCGATAACGGAAACACCATATATTTT
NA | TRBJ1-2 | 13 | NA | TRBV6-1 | CAGSHGINYGYTF | TGTGCCGGCAGCCACGGGATTAACTATGGCTACACCTTC
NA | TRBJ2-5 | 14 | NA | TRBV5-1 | CASSPGTYQETQYF | TGCGCCAGCAGCCCAGGGACATACCAAGAGACCCAGTACTTC
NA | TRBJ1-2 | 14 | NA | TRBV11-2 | CASSLDPQSSGYTF | TGTGCCAGCAGCTTGGACCCCCAGTCCAGTGGCTACACCTTC
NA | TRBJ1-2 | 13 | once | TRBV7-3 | CASSKLGGDGYTF | TGTGCCAGTTCAAAACTTGGGGGCGATGGCTACACCTTC
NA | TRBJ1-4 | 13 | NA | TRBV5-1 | CASRLALGEKLFF | TGCGCCAGCAGACTAGCTTTGGGTGAAAAACTGTTTTTT
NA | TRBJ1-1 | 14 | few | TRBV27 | CASTDGTLNTEAFF | TGTGCCAGCACCGATGGGACCCTGAACACTGAAGCTTTCTTT
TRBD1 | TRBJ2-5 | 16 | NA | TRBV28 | CASIPSGTGGWQTQYF | TGTGCCAGCATTCCATCCGGGACAGGGGGGTGGCAGACCCAGTACTTC
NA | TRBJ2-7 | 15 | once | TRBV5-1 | CASSYTAASSYEQYF | TGCGCCAGCAGCTACACGGCGGCCAGTTCCTACGAGCAGTACTTC
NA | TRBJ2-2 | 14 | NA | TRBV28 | CASITGPGTGELFF | TGTGCCAGCATTACAGGTCCCGGCACCGGGGAGCTGTTTTTT
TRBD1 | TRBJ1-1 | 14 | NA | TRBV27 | CASRTAGGATEAFF | TGTGCCAGCAGGACCGCAGGGGGCGCCACTGAAGCTTTCTTT
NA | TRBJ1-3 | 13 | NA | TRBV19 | CASSMNSGNTIYF | TGTGCCAGTAGTATGAACAGTGGAAACACCATATATTTT
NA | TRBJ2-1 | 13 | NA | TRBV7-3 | CASSLGTENEQFF | TGTGCCAGCAGCTTAGGGACTGAGAATGAGCAGTTCTTC
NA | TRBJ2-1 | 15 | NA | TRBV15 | CATSRDRGAYNEQFF | TGTGCCACCAGCAGAGATCGAGGCGCCTACAATGAGCAGTTCTTC
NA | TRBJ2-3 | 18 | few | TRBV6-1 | CASSATTGTSTSTDTQYF | TGTGCCAGCAGTGCGACCACCGGGACTTCTACCAGCACAGATACGCAGTATTTT
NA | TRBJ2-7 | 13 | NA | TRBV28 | CASSIGGQYEQYF | TGTGCCAGCAGTATTGGTGGACAGTACGAGCAGTACTTC
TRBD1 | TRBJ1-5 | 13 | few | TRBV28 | CASSEYRGQPQHF | TGTGCCAGCAGTGAGTACAGGGGTCAGCCCCAGCATTTT
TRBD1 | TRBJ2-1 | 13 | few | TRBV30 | CACLRQGAGEQFF | TGTGCCTGCTTGAGACAGGGGGCTGGGGAGCAGTTCTTC
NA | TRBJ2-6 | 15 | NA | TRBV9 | CASSVQGSGANVLTF | TGTGCCAGCAGCGTTCAGGGTAGTGGGGCCAACGTCCTGACTTTC
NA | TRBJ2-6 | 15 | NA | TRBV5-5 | CASSFRGDGANVLTF | TGTGCCAGCAGCTTTAGGGGGGACGGGGCCAACGTCCTGACTTTC
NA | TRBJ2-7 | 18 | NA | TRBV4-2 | CASSQDIPEGVPSYEQYF | TGTGCCAGCAGCCAAGATATCCCAGAGGGGGTTCCCTCCTACGAGCAGTACTTC
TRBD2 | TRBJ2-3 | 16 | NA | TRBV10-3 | CAISEGLAGSTDTQYF | TGTGCCATCAGTGAAGGGCTAGCGGGGAGCACAGATACGCAGTATTTT
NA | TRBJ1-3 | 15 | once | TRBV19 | CASSIRGASGNTIYF | TGTGCCAGTAGTATCCGGGGGGCTTCAGGAAACACCATATATTTT
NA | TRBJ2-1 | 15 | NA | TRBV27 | CASSLGNYHYNEQFF | TGTGCCAGCAGTTTAGGGAACTACCACTACAATGAGCAGTTCTTC
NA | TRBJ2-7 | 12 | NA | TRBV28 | CASSSWGIEQYF | TGTGCCAGCAGTTCCTGGGGTATCGAGCAGTACTTC
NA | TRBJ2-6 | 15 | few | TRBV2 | CASKFYLSGANVLTF | TGTGCCAGCAAATTTTACCTCTCTGGGGCCAACGTCCTGACTTTC
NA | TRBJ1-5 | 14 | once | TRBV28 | CASSRTDSYQPQHF | TGTGCCAGCAGCAGAACTGACAGTTATCAGCCCCAGCATTTT
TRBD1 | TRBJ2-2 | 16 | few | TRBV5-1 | CASSLFAQGDTGELFF | TGCGCCAGCAGCTTATTCGCACAGGGGGACACCGGGGAGCTGTTTTTT
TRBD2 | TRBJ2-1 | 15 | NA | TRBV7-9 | CASSHFGTSGNEQFF | TGTGCCAGTAGCCATTTCGGGACTAGCGGGAATGAGCAGTTCTTC
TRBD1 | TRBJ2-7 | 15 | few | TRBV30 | CAWLKPGQGSFRQYF | TGTGCCTGGCTAAAACCGGGACAGGGCTCGTTCCGGCAGTACTTC
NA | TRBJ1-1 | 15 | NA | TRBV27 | CASSFRTGGTAEAFF | TGTGCCAGCAGTTTTAGAACAGGCGGGACCGCTGAAGCTTTCTTT
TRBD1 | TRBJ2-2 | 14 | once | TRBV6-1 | CASRPDRDTGELFF | TGTGCCAGCAGGCCCGACAGGGACACCGGGGAGCTGTTTTTT
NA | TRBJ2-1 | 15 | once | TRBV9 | CASSWDSFHYNGQFF | TGTGCCAGCAGCTGGGACTCCTTCCACTACAATGGGCAGTTCTTC
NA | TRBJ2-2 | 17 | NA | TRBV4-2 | CASSPLGAGPFAGELFF | TGTGCCAGCAGCCCACTGGGGGCAGGGCCCTTCGCCGGGGAGCTGTTTTTT
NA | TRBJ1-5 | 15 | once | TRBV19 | CASTESGLRNQPQHF | TGTGCCAGTACCGAATCGGGACTGCGGAATCAGCCCCAGCATTTT